This passage covers 15 T cell receptor beta chains from one sample sequenced in a study of beta chain features in type 1 diabetes. Expressed TCRB transcripts were sequenced, since all the RNA that had been isolated was reverse transcribed. Profiled with immunoSEQ multiplex PCR; TCRdb holds only in-frame clones, not every one. The sample lists about 360,000 clones; around an eighth were seen once. The sample comprised naive CD4+ T cells from blood. The source of these receptors is a man aged 18 to 30 in good health.

This clone was seen a handful of times. This chain links TRBV20-1 with TRBJ2-2; D possibly corresponds to TRBD1 (5 bases). The CDR3 totals 11 residues. The V gene's germline CDR1 is DFQATT and CDR2 SNEGSKA (reference sequence). V was shortened by 6 bases and J by 6 bases, with 8 bases between the two germline ends. The CDR3 loop is CSAPGPGELFF. CDR3 in DNA: TGCAGTGCCCCAGGGCCCGGGGAGCTGTTTTTT.

On this clone: Other nucleotide sequences from this sample produce the same CDR3. V and J are TRBV5-1 and TRBJ1-1; TRBD1 agrees at 9 bases. CDR1 is SGHRS and CDR2 is YFSETQ in the germline V gene. The ends lost 3 bases at V and 5 bases at J; junction bases unmatched: 5. The CDR3 has 14 amino acids. CDR3 sequence: CASSSGQGGTEAFF. Written as DNA, the CDR3 is TGCGCCAGCAGCTCGGGACAGGGTGGAACTGAAGCTTTCTTT. Filled out from reference TRBV5-1 and TRBJ1-1, the complete variable domain reads KAGVTQTPRYLIKTRGQQVTLSCSPISGHRSVSWYQQTPGQGLQFLFEYFSETQRNKGNFPGRFSGRQFSNSRSEMNVSTLELGDSALYLCASSSGQGGTEAFFGQGTRLTVV.

The chain is built from TRBV4-1 and TRBJ2-1; a weak D match, TRBD1 (5 bases). The CDR3 consists of 13 residues. The V and J ends lost 0 bases and 10 bases respectively, with 10 bases between them. The germline CDR1 and CDR2 sequences are MGHRA and YSYEKL. The CDR3 region is CASSQDGAWEQFF. The DNA for the CDR3 is TGCGCCAGCAGCCAAGATGGGGCCTGGGAGCAGTTCTTC.

The V gene is TRBV28, the J gene TRBJ2-1; D is perhaps TRBD2 (6 bases). In germline, CDR1 is MDHEN, CDR2 SYDVKM. Trimming pared 3 bases from V and 9 bases from J, leaving 21 bases between. The CDR3 length is 16 residues. In DNA, the CDR3 is TGTGCCAGCAGTTTCGAAACGGGAGCCCTCAGCGGTGAGCAGTTCTTC. Protein sequence: CASSFETGALSGEQFF.

This clone occurred a few times. The V call is TRBV7-2, the J call TRBJ2-5; the match to TRBD2 covers 8 bases. Per germline, CDR1 SGHTA and CDR2 FQGNSA. CDR3 length equals 15 residues. J was trimmed by 3 bases and V by 5 bases; bases with no gene match: 8. The CDR3 bases are TGTGCCAGCAGCGTGAGGACAGCGGGGGAAGAGACCCAGTACTTC. Encoded protein: CASSVRTAGEETQYF.

This chain uses TRBV14 with TRBJ2-6; D is unresolved. CDR1 SGHDN and CDR2 FVKESK come from the germline V gene. CDR3 size: 13 residues. Trimming left V 4 bases short and J 7 bases short, with 8 bases between. CDR3 sequence reads: CASSLTVANVLTF. The CDR3 nucleotides read TGTGCCAGCAGCCTTACAGTAGCCAACGTCCTGACTTTC.

The table lists this clone with a few counts. V is TRBV5-1 and J is TRBJ1-2, with 7 bases identical to TRBD1. The J segment lost 5 bases and the V segment lost 0 bases, leaving 7 bases of the junction unmatched. Germline V gene lookup returns CDR1 SGHRS and CDR2 YFSETQ. This CDR3 contains 15 residues. CDR3 in amino acids: CASSLETGTAYGYTF. The CDR3 DNA sequence: TGCGCCAGCAGCTTGGAAACCGGGACAGCGTATGGCTACACCTTC.

The chain has TRBV7-9 and TRBJ1-2, with 7 bases lining up with TRBD1. The V segment lost 2 bases and the J segment 4 bases; nucleotides outside the gene matches: 13. Germline assignment: CDR1 SEHNR and CDR2 FQNEAQ (reference sequence). The CDR3 totals 17 residues. The CDR3, as DNA: TGTGCCAGCAGCTTACTTTATTCAACCGGGACAGCCTATGGCTACACCTTC. This translates into CASSLLYSTGTAYGYTF.

The chain combines TRBV29-1 with TRBJ2-1; 8 bases line up with TRBD1. Germline assignment: CDR1 SQVTM and CDR2 ANQGSEA. The CDR3 spans 12 residues. Trimming cost V 6 bases and J 7 bases; bases outside gene matches: 5. In DNA form, the CDR3 reads TGCAGCGTAGGACAGGGACGAAATGAGCAGTTCTTC. This encodes CSVGQGRNEQFF.

The chain combines TRBV5-1 with TRBJ2-7; tentatively, D is TRBD1 (5 bases). The CDR3 has 13 residues. With 5 bases removed from V and 2 bases from J, the gap between germline ends came to 11 bases. Looked up from germline, CDR1 is SGHRS and CDR2 is YFSETQ. Here the CDR3 reads CASRQGQAYEQYF. CDR3 sequence (DNA): TGCGCCAGCAGGCAGGGTCAGGCCTACGAGCAGTACTTC.

This clone was recorded many times. The gene calls are TRBV7-9 and TRBJ1-1; D is perhaps TRBD1 (5 bases). The germline V and J ends were trimmed by 7 bases and 1 base, with 13 bases remaining between them. The CDR3 has 14 amino acids. Germline-derived CDR1 and CDR2 are SEHNR and FQNEAQ (reference sequence). The CDR3 coding sequence is TGTGCCAGCAACCAGGGTGGGGAGAACACTGAAGCTTTCTTT. It specifies CASNQGGENTEAFF.

The chain links TRBV10-3 to TRBJ2-6; D is unresolved. The CDR3 spans 15 residues. The germline V gene encodes CDR1 ENHRY and CDR2 SYGVKD. V gave up 3 bases and J gave up 0 bases, with 6 bases separating them. The chain's CDR3 is CAISDSNSGANVLTF. CDR3 nucleotide sequence: TGTGCCATCAGTGACAGTAACTCTGGGGCCAACGTCCTGACTTTC.

The table lists this clone with a few counts. An end of the junction differs from the germline gene, which may be a read error. This sequence joins TRBV7-7 and TRBJ2-5; 10 positions agree with TRBD1. The CDR3 totals 16 residues. The germline V gene has CDR1 SSHAT and CDR2 FNYEAQ (reference sequence). The CDR3 is CASSAPGQGRGETQYF. In DNA, the CDR3 is TGTGCTAGCAGTGCACCGGGACAGGGGCGTGGAGAGACCCAGTACTTC.

The chain uses TRBV28 and TRBJ1-5; TRBD1 matches 8 bases. The germline CDR1 and CDR2 sequences are MDHEN and SYDVKM. CDR3 size: 18 residues. J lost 0 bases, V lost 6 bases, and 13 bases had no gene match. The CDR3 DNA follows: TGTGCCAGCAGCCGCCACAGGGGGGAGATTCATAGCAATCAGCCCCAGCATTTT. It translates to CASSRHRGEIHSNQPQHF.

The chain has TRBV7-2 and TRBJ2-7; D gene unclear. CDR1 is SGHTA and CDR2 is FQGNSA in the germline V gene. Trimming cost V 2 bases and J 0 bases, with 8 bases left between them. This CDR3 is 14 amino acids long. The CDR3 sequence is CASSLPVSSYEQYF. CDR3 sequence (DNA): TGTGCCAGCAGCTTACCGGTGAGCTCCTACGAGCAGTACTTC.